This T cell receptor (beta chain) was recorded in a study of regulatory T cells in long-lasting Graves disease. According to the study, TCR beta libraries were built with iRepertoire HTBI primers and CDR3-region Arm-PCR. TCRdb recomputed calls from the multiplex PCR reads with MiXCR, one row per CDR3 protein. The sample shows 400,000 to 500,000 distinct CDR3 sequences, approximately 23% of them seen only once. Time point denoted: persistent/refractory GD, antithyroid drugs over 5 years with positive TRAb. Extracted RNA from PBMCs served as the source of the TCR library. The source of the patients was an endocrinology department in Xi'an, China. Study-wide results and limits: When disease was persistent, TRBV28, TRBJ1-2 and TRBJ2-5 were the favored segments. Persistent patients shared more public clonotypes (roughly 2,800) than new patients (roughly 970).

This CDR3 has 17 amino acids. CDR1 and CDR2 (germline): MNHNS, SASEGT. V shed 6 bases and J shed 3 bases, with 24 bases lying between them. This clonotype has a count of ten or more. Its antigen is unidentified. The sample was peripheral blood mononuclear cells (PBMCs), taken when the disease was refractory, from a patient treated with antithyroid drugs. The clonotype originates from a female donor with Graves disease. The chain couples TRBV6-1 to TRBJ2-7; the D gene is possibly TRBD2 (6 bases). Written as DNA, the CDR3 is TGTGCCAGCAGGCCAAGGAATTCTAGGGAAGCGGGCTACGAGCAGTACTTC. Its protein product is CASRPRNSREAGYEQYF.